A selection of T cell receptor beta chains follows, all from one sample in a study of beta chain features in type 1 diabetes. Data came from immunoSEQ multiplex PCR; TCRdb stores just in-frame clones and leaves some out. The top ten clones hold more than 0.06% of a sample with 110,000 or so clones, roughly 40% of them seen once. Sample: stem cell memory CD4+ T cells from blood. The receptors originated from a woman aged 18-29 years in good health. Both conserved end residues are part of each CDR3. Fields, in order: CDR3 protein, CDR3 length, V gene.

CDR3 protein: CASSPRGAYREFF
CDR3 length: 13
V gene: TRBV7-2

CDR3 protein: CSVAPGLVFEEQYF
CDR3 length: 14
V gene: TRBV29-1

CDR3 protein: CASSQDSDSEQYF
CDR3 length: 13
V gene: TRBV4-3

CDR3 protein: CASSLEQGGNQPQHF
CDR3 length: 15
V gene: TRBV4-2

CDR3 protein: CASSHPVTDTQYF
CDR3 length: 13
V gene: TRBV14

CDR3 protein: CASSPAQLAGRGDTQYF
CDR3 length: 17
V gene: TRBV7-9

CDR3 protein: CASSPRRRLRGETQYF
CDR3 length: 16
V gene: TRBV11-2

CDR3 protein: CASSPTTIAGTYNEQFF
CDR3 length: 17
V gene: TRBV14

CDR3 protein: CASSAKPGATGELFF
CDR3 length: 15
V gene: TRBV5-6

CDR3 protein: CASSYTTGELFF
CDR3 length: 12
V gene: TRBV7-9

CDR3 protein: CASSIVVLAGTDTQYF
CDR3 length: 16
V gene: TRBV19

CDR3 protein: CASSDGQANTGELFF
CDR3 length: 15
V gene: TRBV28

CDR3 protein: CASSFLLTGGELFF
CDR3 length: 14
V gene: TRBV5-6

CDR3 protein: CASSLNWQGDLGEQYF
CDR3 length: 16
V gene: TRBV5-1

CDR3 protein: CASSQVRGIGHEQYF
CDR3 length: 15
V gene: TRBV4-1

CDR3 protein: CSALIMDNTDTQYF
CDR3 length: 14
V gene: TRBV29-1

CDR3 protein: CASSSPSTTGYSGANVLTF
CDR3 length: 19
V gene: TRBV7-3

CDR3 protein: CASCRQSYEQYF
CDR3 length: 12
V gene: TRBV28

CDR3 protein: CASTPAPYSNQPQHF
CDR3 length: 15
V gene: TRBV5-4

CDR3 protein: CASSRQGYSLAKNIQYF
CDR3 length: 17
V gene: TRBV19

CDR3 protein: CASSLVRQGDYEQYF
CDR3 length: 15
V gene: TRBV7-2

CDR3 protein: CASSLVAGDTTYEQYF
CDR3 length: 16
V gene: TRBV5-1